Below are 6 T cell receptor beta chains sequenced from a single sample in a study of beta chain features in type 1 diabetes. Reverse transcribing all isolated RNA meant expressed TCRB transcripts were sequenced. Clones were sequenced by immunoSEQ multiplex PCR, and TCRdb holds only the in-frame ones, with some missing. The table shows about 150,000 clones, with approximately 9.1% occurring only once. The study's findings and limits: Shortening of TCRB CDR3s, moderate but significant, appeared in all four CD4+ subsets of Type 1 diabetes patients.

No cognate antigen is known for these TCRs. Sequencing was carried out using central memory CD4+ T cells from blood. Every receptor here comes from a woman aged 25 to 39 with type 1 diabetes.

This clone turned up a few times. The rearrangement joins TRBV15 to TRBJ1-1; 9 positions agree with TRBD1. J gave up 11 bases and V 1 base, and 2 bases lay outside the gene matches. Germline-derived CDR1 and CDR2 are LNHNV and YYDKDF (reference sequence). The CDR3 extends over 12 amino acids. This chain's CDR3 is CATSRAQGAAFF. The DNA for the CDR3 is TGTGCCACCAGCAGAGCACAGGGGGCCGCTTTCTTT.

In this sample, this clone turned up a few times. The V call is TRBV7-2, the J call TRBJ1-1, with D hard to call. Looked up from germline, CDR1 is SGHTA and CDR2 is FQGNSA. The CDR3 spans 15 residues. The V gene lost 5 bases and the J gene lost 3 bases, with 16 bases spanning the gap. The CDR3 here is CASSGRWWRDTEAFF. In DNA, the CDR3 is TGTGCCAGCAGCGGAAGGTGGTGGCGGGACACTGAAGCTTTCTTT.

The rearrangement joins TRBV10-3 to TRBJ1-2, with TRBD1 matching 7 bases. CDR3 length: 13 residues. Germline CDR1 and CDR2: ENHRY and SYGVKD. J was trimmed by 8 bases and V by 6 bases; bases with no gene match: 9. The CDR3, as DNA: TGTGCCATCAGGAGCCAGGGGGGAAGCGGCTACACCTTC. Its translation is CAIRSQGGSGYTF.

Only a few counts were recorded for this clone. The chain has TRBV29-1 and TRBJ2-7; weak D call: TRBD1 (6 bases). Germline CDR1 and CDR2: SQVTM and ANQGSEA. This CDR3 has 14 amino acids. V gave up 0 bases and J gave up 6 bases, with 15 bases separating them. DNA for the CDR3: TGCAGCGTTGAAGATCAGGAACAGGGTACCGAGCAGTACTTC. Translation gives CSVEDQEQGTEQYF.

This clone was recorded a few times. This chain connects TRBV30 to TRBJ1-1, with 7 bases fitting TRBD1. CDR1 is GTSNPN, CDR2 SVGIG, per germline (reference sequence). This CDR3 spans 14 amino acids. The V gene end was trimmed by 8 bases and the J gene end by 4 bases; junction bases not matched to a gene: 13. The DNA of the CDR3 is TGTGCCGGCGACCGACAGGGCTCGGGCACTGAAGCTTTCTTT. Its protein product is CAGDRQGSGTEAFF.

This clone appeared a few times. The chain links TRBV5-1 to TRBJ2-5; D not resolved. CDR1 is SGHRS and CDR2 is YFSETQ in the germline V gene. This CDR3 spans 13 amino acids. The V gene lost 4 bases and the J gene lost 1 base, with 8 bases spanning the gap. CDR3 amino acids: CASSLDTQETQYF. The CDR3 DNA is TGCGCCAGCAGCCTAGATACCCAAGAGACCCAGTACTTC.